This TCR beta chain was recorded in a study of T cells in Graves' hyperthyroidism and ophthalmopathy. General study findings and limits: In the blood, most expanded thyroid clonotypes above 0.001 appeared as well. The model made its ophthalmopathy prediction, and onset followed a median around 6.5 months later.

This clonotype was recorded many times. Antigen unknown. In patients aged 18 to 65, hyperthyroidism was newly diagnosed, with duration under 2 months. Exclusion followed for patients with uncontrolled infection, other autoimmune disease, pregnancy or lactation. The CDR3 runs to 15 residues. CDR1 is DFQATT and CDR2 is SNEGSKA in the germline V gene (reference sequence). V shed 4 bases and J 7 bases; nucleotides not matched to a gene: 13. The CDR3 regions of TCR beta were amplified from RNA transcripts. RT-PCR in the first round (using the HTBI primer set) targeted the TCR CDR3. TCRdb reprocessed the multiplex PCR reads via MiXCR and lists one record per CDR3 protein. Of fewer than 300,000 distinct CDR3 sequences in the sample, 13% to 15% were seen once.

The sample consisted of blood. The V call is TRBV20-1, the J call TRBJ2-1; 7 nucleotides agree with TRBD1. This TCR was sampled from a woman aged 50 to 65 with Graves' hyperthyroidism that later progressed to Graves' ophthalmopathy. The CDR3 DNA sequence: TGCAGTGCTATGATGACAGGGATGACGATAAATGAGCAGTTCTTC. Residues: CSAMMTGMTINEQFF.